Following are 23 T cell receptor beta chains from one sample sequenced in a study of cytomegalovirus exposure and HLA in healthy donors. The primer mix had 60 Vbeta and 13 Jbeta primers. TCRdb's table, derived via immunoSEQ multiplex PCR, lists solely in-frame clones and lacks some. This table holds approximately 50,000 clones, approximately 52% found once. Material: PBMCs. The receptor set was obtained from a human donor in good health.

This clone was seen just once. The V gene is TRBV7-2, the J gene TRBJ2-3; the match to TRBD2 covers 8 bases. CDR1 and CDR2 (germline): SGHTA, FQGNSA. The J segment lost 4 bases and the V segment lost 2 bases, leaving 2 bases of the junction unmatched. The CDR3 loop spans 14 amino acids. The CDR3 spells CASSLTGGADTQYF. In DNA form, the CDR3 reads TGTGCCAGCAGCTTAACCGGGGGGGCAGATACGCAGTATTTT. Complete variable domain (other parts from reference TRBV7-2 and TRBJ2-3): GAGVSQSPSNKVTEKGKDVELRCDPISGHTALYWYRQSLGQGLEFLIYFQGNSAPDKSGLPSDRFSAERTGGSVSTLTIQRTQQEDSAVYLCASSLTGGADTQYFGPGTRLTVL.

The rearrangement links TRBV25-1 to TRBJ2-2; TRBD2 matches 12 bases. The J segment lost 5 bases and the V segment lost 8 bases, leaving 6 bases of the junction unmatched. The CDR3 extends over 15 amino acids. Per the germline V gene, CDR1 is MGHDK and CDR2 is SYGVNS. The CDR3 loop reads CASQTSGSRTGELFF. The CDR3 bases are TGTGCCAGCCAGACTAGCGGGAGTAGGACCGGGGAGCTGTTTTTT.

This clone turned up a few times. The gene calls are TRBV19 and TRBJ1-4; perhaps TRBD1 as D (5 bases). The CDR3 is 13 amino acids. Deletions cut 5 bases from V and 5 bases from J, with 9 bases between. Germline V gives CDR1 LNHDA, CDR2 SQIVND (reference sequence). The CDR3 protein is CASSGGRNEKLFF. The CDR3 DNA reads as TGTGCCAGTAGTGGGGGGAGAAATGAAAAACTGTTTTTT. The complete variable domain, with remaining parts taken from reference TRBV19 and TRBJ1-4, reads DGGITQSPKYLFRKEGQNVTLSCEQNLNHDAMYWYRQDPGQGLRLIYYSQIVNDFQKGDIAEGYSVSREKKESFPLTVTSAQKNPTAFYLCASSGGRNEKLFFGSGTQLSVL.

This clone was counted only a few times. The rearrangement links TRBV7-2 to TRBJ1-6; 8 bases match TRBD1. Germline values: CDR1 SGHTA, CDR2 FQGNSA. The CDR3 spans 16 residues. V gave up 5 bases and J gave up 0 bases; unmatched junction bases: 3. As DNA, the CDR3 is TGTGCCAGCAGCGGGGACAGGAACTCCTATAATTCACCCCTCCACTTT. Translated: CASSGDRNSYNSPLHF.

The chain carries TRBV13 and TRBJ1-2; possibly TRBD1 for D (5 bases). The CDR3 length is 18 residues. Germline values: CDR1 PRHDT, CDR2 FYEKMQ (reference sequence). V was trimmed by 5 bases and J by 4 bases, leaving 26 bases between them. For the CDR3, the DNA is TGTGCCAGCAGCCCACGCGGGGGGGAAAAAGGAAGCACCTATGGCTACACCTTC. Translating gives CASSPRGGEKGSTYGYTF.

The rearrangement uses TRBV7-2 and TRBJ1-5; a possible D gene is TRBD1 (6 bases). CDR3 length: 15 residues. The germline V gene encodes CDR1 SGHTA and CDR2 FQGNSA. The germline V and J ends were trimmed by 1 base and 4 bases, with 11 bases remaining between them. The CDR3 is CASSLGRQANQPQHF. DNA for the CDR3: TGTGCCAGCAGCTTAGGCCGACAGGCGAATCAGCCCCAGCATTTT.

This clone was found a few times. The chain employs TRBV28 and TRBJ2-3; TRBD2 matches at 11 bases. Trimming at V came to 5 bases and at J to 2 bases, leaving 6 bases not matched to a gene. The germline V gene encodes CDR1 MDHEN and CDR2 SYDVKM. This CDR3 is built from 16 residues. DNA of the CDR3: TGTGCCAGCAGTCCGACGACTAGCGGGACCACAGATACGCAGTATTTT. Translation: CASSPTTSGTTDTQYF. Together with reference TRBV28 and TRBJ2-3, the CDR3 gives the full variable domain: DVKVTQSSRYLVKRTGEKVFLECVQDMDHENMFWYRQDPGLGLRLIYFSYDVKMKEKGDIPEGYSVSREKKERFSLILESASTNQTSMYLCASSPTTSGTTDTQYFGPGTRLTVL.

This clone showed up just once. The V call is TRBV6-1, the J call TRBJ1-1; D may be TRBD1 (5 bases). V was clipped by 4 bases and J by 1 base, with 10 bases between them. The V gene's germline CDR1 is MNHNS and CDR2 SASEGT. This CDR3 contains 14 residues. The CDR3 loop reads CASSVSTANTEAFF. CDR3 nucleotides: TGTGCCAGCAGTGTCTCGACAGCGAACACTGAAGCTTTCTTT.

The chain has TRBV30 and TRBJ2-2; 8 bases are a match to TRBD2. Losses at the gene ends were 3 bases for V and 2 bases for J; bases not matched to a gene: 5. Germline CDR1 and CDR2: GTSNPN and SVGIG (reference sequence). This CDR3 region has 15 residues. The CDR3 nucleotides read TGTGCCTGGAGGGAGCGGGGGTTAAACACCGGGGAGCTGTTTTTT. This sequence encodes CAWRERGLNTGELFF. Full variable domain (remainder filled in from reference TRBV30 and TRBJ2-2): SQTIHQWPATLVQPVGSPLSLECTVEGTSNPNLYWYRQAAGRGLQLLFYSVGIGQISSEVPQNLSASRPQDRQFILSSKKLLLSDSGFYLCAWRERGLNTGELFFGEGSRLTVL.

The table lists this clone with a count of one. The chain joins TRBV4-2 to TRBJ2-7, with a weak D call TRBD2 (7 bases). Germline V gene data show CDR1 as LGHNA and CDR2 as YNFKEQ. The CDR3 has 14 residues. V was clipped by 1 base and J by 6 bases, with 13 bases between them. Here the CDR3 DNA reads TGTGCCAGCAGCCAAGTCGGGGGGCTCCGCGAGCAGTACTTC. It is translated as CASSQVGGLREQYF.

This clone has more than one count but fewer than ten. The chain combines TRBV6-1 with TRBJ2-7; D unclear. The CDR3 is 15 residues long. Germline V gene data show CDR1 as MNHNS and CDR2 as SASEGT. Trimming left V 5 bases short and J 2 bases short, with 16 bases between. The CDR3: CASSSYPGLPYEQYF. As DNA, the CDR3 is TGTGCCAGCAGTTCCTACCCGGGTCTTCCCTACGAGCAGTACTTC.

The chain carries TRBV7-3 and TRBJ2-5; TRBD2 agrees at 12 bases. The CDR3 totals 17 residues. CDR1 and CDR2 (germline): SGHTA, FQGTGA. V was pared by 3 bases and J by 2 bases, with 7 bases of the junction left unmatched. CDR3 residues: CASSFLGLAGQQETQYF. In DNA, the CDR3 is TGTGCCAGCAGCTTCCTTGGACTAGCGGGGCAACAAGAGACCCAGTACTTC.

The rearrangement links TRBV7-3 to TRBJ2-5, with 13 bases that match TRBD2. The CDR3 is made up of 15 amino acids. The germline CDR1 and CDR2 sequences are SGHTA and FQGTGA. The junction had 5 bases not matched to a gene; V was cut back by 5 bases and J by 5 bases. CDR3 DNA: TGTGCCAGCAGCACAACTAGCGGGGGGGCGGAGACCCAGTACTTC. Its protein is CASSTTSGGAETQYF.

This clone was seen a few times. The chain carries TRBV5-1 and TRBJ2-7, with 10 bases aligning to TRBD1. Germline CDR1 and CDR2: SGHRS and YFSETQ. This CDR3 contains 13 residues. Losses at the gene ends were 3 bases for V and 7 bases for J; bases not matched to a gene: 4. CDR3: CASSWDRGREQYF. CDR3 sequence (DNA): TGCGCCAGCAGCTGGGACAGGGGCCGGGAGCAGTACTTC. The full variable domain, its missing parts supplied by reference TRBV5-1 and TRBJ2-7, is KAGVTQTPRYLIKTRGQQVTLSCSPISGHRSVSWYQQTPGQGLQFLFEYFSETQRNKGNFPGRFSGRQFSNSRSEMNVSTLELGDSALYLCASSWDRGREQYFGPGTRLTVT.

This clone occurred a few times. The J gene is TRBJ1-5, the V gene TRBV10-2, with TRBD1 identical over 8 bases. V gave up 0 bases and J gave up 11 bases; unmatched junction bases: 12. Germline-derived CDR1 and CDR2 are WSHSY and SAAADI. The CDR3 covers 16 residues. CDR3 protein: CASSESNTRGDRTQHF. In nucleotides, the CDR3 is TGCGCCAGCAGTGAGTCGAATACCAGGGGGGACAGGACCCAGCATTTT.

This clone is a singleton in its sample. The chain links TRBV30 to TRBJ2-5; D possibly corresponds to TRBD2 (5 bases). The J call could be wrong; TRBJ2-7 is a better fit for the DNA end. Germline lookup yields CDR1 GTSNPN and CDR2 SVGIG (reference sequence). The CDR3 has 12 residues. CDR3 in DNA: TGTGCCTGGGCCGGGATAACCTACGAGCAGTACTTC. Its protein product is CAWAGITYEQYF.

The rearrangement links TRBV30 to TRBJ1-2; D call uncertain. The CDR3 length is 12 residues. Looked up from germline, CDR1 is GTSNPN and CDR2 is SVGIG (reference sequence). The V end lost 2 bases, the J end lost 7 bases, and 11 bases lay between the germline ends. The CDR3 DNA reads as TGTGCCTGGAGTCACGGGGTTACTGGCTACACCTTC. It yields the protein CAWSHGVTGYTF.

This chain joins TRBV30 and TRBJ2-1; TRBD2 is a possible D gene (7 bases). Trimming cost V 2 bases and J 13 bases, with 24 bases left between them. The germline gives CDR1 GTSNPN, CDR2 SVGIG (reference sequence). The CDR3 has 15 residues. CDR3: CAWSPRGASMLPQFF. Here the CDR3 DNA reads TGTGCCTGGAGTCCTCGGGGGGCCAGTATGCTCCCCCAGTTCTTC.

This clone has a handful of counts. The V gene is TRBV19, the J gene TRBJ2-2; D uncertain. The CDR3 has 14 residues. The V gene lost 6 bases and the J gene lost 6 bases, with 14 bases spanning the gap. Germline V gives CDR1 LNHDA, CDR2 SQIVND (reference sequence). CDR3 coding DNA: TGTGCCAGTAGCGAGACGAGGCGTGCCGGGGAGCTGTTTTTT. Its protein product is CASSETRRAGELFF.

This clone has just one count. The chain has TRBV18 and TRBJ1-1; the D is unclear. V lost 2 bases and J lost 1, with 5 bases in between. The germline CDR1 and CDR2 sequences are KGHSH and LQKENI. This CDR3 has 13 amino acids. The CDR3 region is CASSPNRNTEAFF. In DNA, the CDR3 is TGTGCCAGCTCACCAAACAGGAACACTGAAGCTTTCTTT.

The gene calls are TRBV10-3 and TRBJ1-2, with D maybe TRBD1 (5 bases). CDR1 and CDR2 (germline): ENHRY, SYGVKD. The CDR3 has 15 amino acids. The germline V and J ends were trimmed by 4 bases and 4 bases, with 16 bases remaining between them. This CDR3 reads CAISATTLTAYGYTF. In DNA, the CDR3 is TGTGCCATCAGTGCAACTACTCTGACAGCCTATGGCTACACCTTC.

This sequence joins TRBV30 and TRBJ2-7, with D tentatively TRBD2 (6 bases). The germline gives CDR1 GTSNPN, CDR2 SVGIG (reference sequence). This CDR3 is 14 amino acids long. Trimming removed 0 bases from V and 7 bases from J, with 16 bases in between. The CDR3 here is CAWSVGTSVGEQYF. As DNA, the CDR3 is TGTGCCTGGAGTGTGGGGACTTCGGTGGGGGAGCAGTACTTC.

The genes are TRBV30 and TRBJ1-5; D is possibly TRBD1 (5 bases). Germline loops: CDR1 GTSNPN, CDR2 SVGIG (reference sequence). The CDR3 extends over 15 amino acids. V lost 0 bases to trimming and J lost 1 base, with 10 bases between them. The CDR3 DNA reads as TGTGCCTGGAGTGTAATGGGGGGGAGCAATCAGCCCCAGCATTTT. Its protein is CAWSVMGGSNQPQHF.